These 5 T cell receptor beta chains were sequenced from one sample in a study of cytomegalovirus exposure and HLA in healthy donors. Profiled with immunoSEQ multiplex PCR; TCRdb holds only in-frame clones, not every one. The sample includes 200,000 to 300,000 clones, about nine tenths of them seen just once. Sequenced material: PBMCs. The receptors derive from a woman aged 25 to 45 in good health and CMV-seronegative.

V is TRBV29-1 and J is TRBJ2-3, with 7 positions matching TRBD1. Trimming at V came to 1 base and at J to 2 bases, leaving 12 bases not matched to a gene. The CDR3 extends over 17 amino acids. Per the germline V gene, CDR1 is SQVTM and CDR2 is ANQGSEA. This chain's CDR3 is CSVEGLNRDSLTDTQYF. DNA for the CDR3: TGCAGCGTTGAAGGGTTAAACCGGGACAGCCTCACAGATACGCAGTATTTT.

V usage is TRBV7-9 and J usage is TRBJ2-5; possible D gene TRBD2, 6 bases. CDR3 length: 17 amino acids. Germline V lookup: CDR1 SEHNR, CDR2 FQNEAQ (reference sequence). Trimming stripped 1 base from V and 1 base from J, with 16 bases between. CDR3 amino acids: CASSLGRLVGIQETQYF. CDR3 nucleotides: TGTGCCAGCAGCTTAGGGCGACTAGTGGGGATCCAAGAGACCCAGTACTTC.

The chain links TRBV28 to TRBJ1-1; D not certain. CDR1 and CDR2 (germline): MDHEN, SYDVKM. Trimming took off 2 bases at V and 4 bases at J, with 11 bases between the two ends. This CDR3 is built from 14 residues. CDR3 sequence: CASSLNAGFTEAFF. The DNA for the CDR3 is TGTGCCAGCAGTTTAAACGCGGGGTTCACTGAAGCTTTCTTT.

This clone is a singleton in its sample. The chain recombines TRBV18 with TRBJ1-5; D is ambiguous. The CDR3 contains 15 residues. CDR1 is KGHSH and CDR2 is LQKENI in the germline V gene. Trimming cost V 3 bases and J 0 bases, with 9 bases left between them. This CDR3 is CASSPRADSNQPQHF. DNA for the CDR3: TGTGCCAGCTCACCGCGGGCCGATAGCAATCAGCCCCAGCATTTT. Based on the CDR3 plus reference TRBV18 and TRBJ1-5, the full variable domain is NAGVMQNPRHLVRRRGQEARLRCSPMKGHSHVYWYRQLPEEGLKFMVYLQKENIIDESGMPKERFSAEFPKEGPSILRIQQVVRGDSAAYFCASSPRADSNQPQHFGDGTRLSIL.

The rearrangement uses TRBV4-3 and TRBJ2-6, with D perhaps matching TRBD1 (5 bases). Looked up from germline, CDR1 is LGHNA and CDR2 is YSLEER. The CDR3 covers 16 residues. Trimming removed 0 bases at V and 2 bases at J, with 8 bases between. The CDR3 sequence: CASSQESGTGANVLTF. For the CDR3, the DNA is TGCGCCAGCAGCCAAGAATCAGGGACTGGGGCCAACGTCCTGACTTTC.